Listed here are 23 T cell receptor beta chains from one sample, sequenced in a study of cytomegalovirus exposure and HLA in healthy donors. 60 Vbeta and 13 Jbeta primers were used in PCR. Here immunoSEQ multiplex PCR was the method, and the copy in TCRdb shows in-frame clones only, minus some. In the table there are over 150,000 clones, just under 80% of which are singletons. Sequenced: PBMCs. The receptors come from a woman in her forties or fifties in good health and CMV-seropositive.

This chain connects TRBV5-4 to TRBJ2-2; D unresolved. This CDR3 comprises 12 residues. CDR1 is SGHNT, CDR2 YYREEE, per germline (reference sequence). V lost 9 bases, J lost 4 bases, and 10 bases lay in between. CDR3 loop: CATGRGTGELFF. CDR3 in DNA: TGTGCCACTGGTCGAGGCACCGGGGAGCTGTTTTTT.

The chain links TRBV5-1 to TRBJ1-1; 8 bases align to TRBD1. Germline V gene sequence: CDR1 SGHRS, CDR2 YFSETQ. The CDR3 has 16 residues. With V trimmed by 3 bases and J by 0 bases, 7 bases remained unmatched. As DNA, the CDR3 is TGCGCCAGCAGCTCCAAGACAGGGGAGGTGAACACTGAAGCTTTCTTT. It specifies CASSSKTGEVNTEAFF. The full variable domain, rest sourced from reference TRBV5-1 and TRBJ1-1, is KAGVTQTPRYLIKTRGQQVTLSCSPISGHRSVSWYQQTPGQGLQFLFEYFSETQRNKGNFPGRFSGRQFSNSRSEMNVSTLELGDSALYLCASSSKTGEVNTEAFFGQGTRLTVV.

This clone has just a few counts. V is TRBV7-8 and J is TRBJ1-4; 9 bases are shared with TRBD1. The CDR3 loop spans 15 amino acids. CDR1 is SGHVS and CDR2 is FQNEAQ in the germline V gene. The V segment lost 5 bases and the J segment 7 bases; nucleotides outside the gene matches: 8. The CDR3 DNA sequence: TGTGCCAGCAGCCTTTGGACAGGGGAAAGTGAAAAACTGTTTTTT. It codes for CASSLWTGESEKLFF.

The chain employs TRBV19 and TRBJ1-2, with 7 bases that match TRBD1. This CDR3 is 15 amino acids long. Germline-derived CDR1 and CDR2 are LNHDA and SQIVND (reference sequence). With 3 bases clipped from V and 8 bases from J, the junction kept 12 bases outside the gene matches. DNA for the CDR3: TGTGCCAGTAGTATCTCCTCGCAGGGGGGTTACGGCTACACCTTC. Translating it yields CASSISSQGGYGYTF.

The rearrangement links TRBV5-1 to TRBJ2-5; 7 bases map to TRBD1. V dropped 2 bases and J dropped 11; count of bases not matched to a gene: 12. The CDR3 sequence is 14 residues long. Germline CDR1 is SGHRS and CDR2 is YFSETQ. The DNA of the CDR3 is TGCGCCAGCAGCTTCCAACAGGGGTCTGGGGAGCAGTACTTC. The encoded protein is CASSFQQGSGEQYF.

The CDR3 bases are TGTGCCAGCCTCGACCCTCGGGGGAGCTATGGCTACACCTTC. Translated: CASLDPRGSYGYTF. The J gene is TRBJ1-2, the V gene TRBV27, with D perhaps matching TRBD1 (5 bases). The length of the CDR3 is 14 residues. V was cut by 8 bases and J by 4 bases, with 17 bases left in between. The germline V gene encodes CDR1 MNHEY and CDR2 SMNVEV (reference sequence).

This chain joins TRBV9 and TRBJ1-2; D possibly corresponds to TRBD1 (5 bases). CDR1 and CDR2 from the germline V gene are SGDLS and YYNGEE. CDR3 length equals 14 residues. Trimming shortened V by 4 bases and J by 8 bases, and 18 bases separated the two germline ends. CDR3 sequence: CASSSRALRGGYTF. CDR3 nucleotide sequence: TGTGCCAGCAGCTCCCGGGCCCTGCGGGGCGGCTACACCTTC.

This sequence joins TRBV25-1 and TRBJ2-2, with unresolved D. Germline assignment: CDR1 MGHDK and CDR2 SYGVNS. The ends were cut back, 7 bases at V and 4 bases at J, with 7 bases in the middle. The CDR3 runs to 12 residues. As DNA, the CDR3 is TGTGCCAGCACACCGAGCACCGGGGAGCTGTTTTTT. Encoded protein: CASTPSTGELFF.

The chain joins TRBV9 to TRBJ2-5, with 8 nucleotides matching TRBD2. Losses at the gene ends were 0 bases for V and 2 bases for J; bases not matched to a gene: 3. Germline-derived CDR1 and CDR2 are SGDLS and YYNGEE. This CDR3 is 15 amino acids long. Here the CDR3 DNA reads TGTGCCAGCAGCGTAGTCGGGAGGGCGCAAGAGACCCAGTACTTC. It specifies CASSVVGRAQETQYF.

This clone was seen a handful of times. V and J are TRBV6-1 and TRBJ1-1, with TRBD1 matching over 7 bases. This CDR3 region has 14 residues. The ends lost 6 bases at V and 3 bases at J; junction bases unmatched: 7. CDR1 MNHNS and CDR2 SASEGT come from the germline V gene. CDR3 nucleotide sequence: TGTGCCAGCAGACAGGGGCTTATGGACACTGAAGCTTTCTTT. It specifies CASRQGLMDTEAFF.

J is TRBJ2-3 and V is TRBV29-1; D unresolved. Between the trimmed V and J ends, which lost 7 bases and 5 bases, there was a span of 10 bases. This CDR3 has 11 residues. The germline CDR1 and CDR2 sequences are SQVTM and ANQGSEA. CDR3: CSARPGDTQYF. CDR3 sequence (DNA): TGCAGCGCTAGGCCCGGAGATACGCAGTATTTT.

This clone was seen at least ten times. Other DNA sequences from this sample encode an identical CDR3 as well. The rearrangement joins TRBV5-1 to TRBJ1-3; D is ambiguous. Germline V lookup: CDR1 SGHRS, CDR2 YFSETQ. The V end was cut by 1 base, the J end by 2 bases, with 7 bases between. This CDR3 has 14 residues. CDR3 amino acids: CASSLSGTGNTIYF. DNA of the CDR3: TGCGCCAGCAGCTTGTCAGGAACTGGAAACACCATATATTTT.

This chain joins TRBV20-1 and TRBJ2-3, with D perhaps matching TRBD2 (5 bases). CDR3 size: 11 residues. The V and J ends lost 6 bases and 9 bases respectively, with 13 bases between them. Germline V gene lookup returns CDR1 DFQATT and CDR2 SNEGSKA (reference sequence). CDR3 bases: TGCAGTGCCGACACTAGAGAGACGCAGTATTTT. Amino acid sequence: CSADTRETQYF.

The sample holds a few counts of this clone. The chain joins TRBV5-1 to TRBJ1-1; 7 bases are a match to TRBD1. V lost 4 bases and J lost 3; bases outside the gene matches: 15. This CDR3 spans 17 amino acids. Germline V gene sequence: CDR1 SGHRS, CDR2 YFSETQ. The CDR3: CASSPGAGGVWDTEAFF. The CDR3, as DNA: TGCGCCAGCAGCCCAGGGGCAGGGGGAGTTTGGGACACTGAAGCTTTCTTT. The complete variable domain, with remaining parts taken from reference TRBV5-1 and TRBJ1-1, reads KAGVTQTPRYLIKTRGQQVTLSCSPISGHRSVSWYQQTPGQGLQFLFEYFSETQRNKGNFPGRFSGRQFSNSRSEMNVSTLELGDSALYLCASSPGAGGVWDTEAFFGQGTRLTVV.

V is TRBV27 and J is TRBJ1-3; 7 bases align to TRBD1. Looked up from germline, CDR1 is MNHEY and CDR2 is SMNVEV (reference sequence). V lost 11 bases, J lost 0 bases, and 19 bases stayed unmatched. The CDR3 has 18 residues. DNA for the CDR3: TGTGCCGGGACAGACAGGGAGAAACTACTTAGCTCTGGAAACACCATATATTTT. Its translation: CAGTDREKLLSSGNTIYF.

This chain uses TRBV5-8 with TRBJ2-1, with 8 bases that match TRBD2. The CDR3 runs 14 residues. V was pared by 7 bases and J by 15 bases, with 18 bases of the junction left unmatched. Germline V CDR1 and CDR2: SGHTS, YDEGEE. The CDR3 nucleotides read TGTGCCAGCCGACCTGGAGGACTAGCAGGGTTTCCGTTCTTC. It is translated as CASRPGGLAGFPFF.

The CDR3 DNA sequence: TGTGCCAGCGGTATCCGTAGAGATACGCAGTATTTT. Its protein product is CASGIRRDTQYF. The V and J genes are TRBV2 and TRBJ2-3, with D hard to call. The V gene lost 8 bases and the J gene lost 5 bases, with 11 bases spanning the gap. The CDR3 is 12 amino acids. Germline loops: CDR1 SNHLY, CDR2 FYNNEI.

The CDR3 DNA reads TGTGCCAGCAGCAAACCCTCCCGGGACAGAGGCCCACAAGCGATCAATCAGCCCCAGCATTTT. The encoded protein is CASSKPSRDRGPQAINQPQHF. The gene calls are TRBV21-1 and TRBJ1-5; TRBD1, the D gene given by the table, was not confirmed from the DNA. TRBV21-1 has pseudogene status. The CDR3 has 21 residues.

This clone was detected only a few times. The same CDR3 can be traced to other DNA sequences in this sample. This sequence joins TRBV7-9 and TRBJ1-5, with D possibly TRBD1 on 6 matching bases. Trimming took off 1 base at V and 5 bases at J, with 9 bases between the two ends. Germline V gene lookup returns CDR1 SEHNR and CDR2 FQNEAQ (reference sequence). There are 14 residues in the CDR3. The CDR3 is CASSLGRGDQPQHF. The CDR3, as DNA: TGTGCCAGCAGCTTAGGCAGGGGTGATCAGCCCCAGCATTTT.

The chain carries TRBV9 and TRBJ2-3, with 8 bases matching TRBD1. CDR3 length: 16 amino acids. Germline assignment: CDR1 SGDLS and CDR2 YYNGEE. The trim removed 1 base at V and 0 bases at J, leaving 4 bases unmatched. This CDR3 is CASSVRGDRSTDTQYF. DNA of the CDR3: TGTGCCAGCAGCGTAAGAGGGGACAGGAGCACAGATACGCAGTATTTT.

The chain has TRBV6-5 and TRBJ1-4; D might be TRBD1 (6 bases). Germline-derived CDR1 and CDR2 are MNHEY and SVGAGI. This CDR3 contains 15 residues. V lost 0 bases to trimming and J lost 7 bases, with 12 bases between them. CDR3 in DNA: TGTGCCAGCAGTTACTCCTACAGGGAAGGTGAAAAACTGTTTTTT. Encoded protein: CASSYSYREGEKLFF.

This CDR3 is CASSLVGPSGGNEQFF. The CDR3 coding sequence is TGTGCCAGCAGCTTAGTAGGGCCTAGCGGGGGCAATGAGCAGTTCTTC. The chain combines TRBV7-6 with TRBJ2-1, with 10 bases lining up with TRBD2. The CDR3 sequence is 16 residues long. Germline CDR1 is SGHVS and CDR2 is FNYEAQ. Trimming cost V 1 base and J 6 bases; bases outside gene matches: 6. Combining the CDR3 with reference TRBV7-6 and TRBJ2-1 gives the whole variable domain GAGVSQSPRYKVTKRGQDVALRCDPISGHVSLYWYRQALGQGPEFLTYFNYEAQQDKSGLPNDRFSAERPEGSISTLTIQRTEQRDSAMYRCASSLVGPSGGNEQFFGPGTRLTVL.

The CDR3 DNA follows: TGTGCCAGCAGTCCAGGGGAAGGATCACCCCTCCACTTT. Its translation: CASSPGEGSPLHF. This chain uses TRBV6-6 with TRBJ1-6, with D perhaps TRBD1 (6 bases). The CDR3 extends over 13 amino acids. Trimming left V 5 bases short and J 10 bases short, with 12 bases between. In germline, CDR1 is MNHNY, CDR2 SVGAGI (reference sequence).